This TCR beta chain originates from a study of cytomegalovirus exposure and HLA in healthy donors. In regard to this clone: The antigen is not known.

Broader study findings: Many donors shared some public TCRs, even though most TCR sequences were rare. V segments that were indistinguishable, TRBV6-2 and TRBV6-3 among them, were omitted from analysis. Earlier analysis found most TCR beta V segments productive about 90% or about 30% of the time.

Vbeta (60) and Jbeta (13) primers were used in the PCR. Assay: immunoSEQ multiplex PCR; the TCRdb copy retains only in-frame clones and omits some. The sample lists more than 110,000 clones, around 80% occurring once. The CDR3 is 14 amino acids. V lost 6 bases and J lost 7, with 13 bases in between. Germline V CDR1 and CDR2: SGHNT, YENEEA. Material: PBMCs. This sequence originates from a man aged 25-45 years in good health and CMV-seropositive. This chain links TRBV11-3 with TRBJ1-6; D perhaps matches TRBD1 (5 bases). CDR3 in DNA: TGTGCCAGCAGTCGCGGGGCCCGGAATTCACCCCTCCACTTT. Protein product: CASSRGARNSPLHF.